These 25 T cell receptor beta chains came from one sample sequenced in a study of T cells expressing NK-cell markers. Following a re-call of the 5' RACE reads, TCRdb has one entry per CDR3 protein and lacks DNA. The data show under 500,000 distinct CDR3 sequences, and the top ten clones hold approximately 6.8%. Sequenced: blood T cells: a sorted CD56 or NKG2C T cell subset, CD4+ or CD8+ T cells, or bulk PBMC T cells (not recorded which). The receptors originated from a woman aged 18 to 75 in good health.

V usage is TRBV12-3 or TRBV12-4 and J usage is TRBJ1-5; TCRdb's assignment of TRBD1 cannot be checked, as there is no DNA. CDR3 length: 13 residues. The CDR3 here is CASSFTRDQPQHF.

V gene TRBV6-1 combines with J gene TRBJ2-3; no DNA is available, so the TRBD2 call from TCRdb remains unchecked. This CDR3 contains 15 residues. Germline V CDR1 and CDR2: MNHNS, SASEGT. The CDR3 sequence is CASGRPGFATDTQYF.

The rearrangement uses TRBV7-2 and TRBJ2-7. Germline values: CDR1 SGHTA, CDR2 FQGNSA. The CDR3 is made up of 14 amino acids. CDR3 amino acids: CASSLSGSPYEQYF.

The V call is TRBV6-2 or TRBV6-3, the J call TRBJ1-5; there is no DNA to check the TCRdb D call of TRBD1. Germline CDR1 reads MNHEY; CDR2 reads SVGEGT. This CDR3 has 15 amino acids. This CDR3 reads CASSYYSGGNQPQHF.

The chain uses TRBV5-1 and TRBJ2-5; there is no DNA to check the TCRdb D call of TRBD2. Germline loops: CDR1 SGHRS, CDR2 YFSETQ. The CDR3 has 20 amino acids. The CDR3 sequence: CASSFPGTSGSPGRKETQYF.

The chain recombines TRBV7-2 with TRBJ2-4. Germline V gene sequence: CDR1 SGHTA, CDR2 FQGNSA. The CDR3 is 15 residues long. CDR3 amino acids: CASSSNTLAKNIQYF.

The chain has TRBV9 and TRBJ2-3; TCRdb picks TRBD1, but there is no DNA to check that call. The germline V gene encodes CDR1 SGDLS and CDR2 YYNGEE. The CDR3 is 15 residues long. The CDR3 here is CASSVGHRDTDTQYF.

This rearrangement joins TRBV7-2 to TRBJ2-1; the TRBD1 assignment by TCRdb is unverifiable without DNA. Germline V gene lookup returns CDR1 SGHTA and CDR2 FQGNSA. This CDR3 region has 16 residues. CDR3 sequence: CASSLAQGGTYNEQFF.

The chain's CDR3 is CASSQDLWQGSQETQYF. This chain connects TRBV3-1 to TRBJ2-5. This CDR3 has 17 residues. The germline V gene has CDR1 LGHDT and CDR2 YNNKEL (reference sequence).

The genes are TRBV9 and TRBJ2-1; with no DNA, the TCRdb D assignment of TRBD2 cannot be verified. The CDR3 totals 15 residues. Germline CDR1 is SGDLS and CDR2 is YYNGEE. The CDR3 spells CASSELAGGWVEQFF.

The V and J genes are TRBV4-3 and TRBJ1-3; TCRdb indicates TRBD1, and absent DNA this call remains unverified. Per germline, CDR1 LGHNA and CDR2 YSLEER. CDR3 size: 16 residues. CDR3 sequence reads: CASSQDPGNSGNTIYF.

The chain links TRBV7-9 to TRBJ1-2. The CDR3 has 13 residues. Germline-derived CDR1 and CDR2 are SEHNR and FQNEAQ (reference sequence). CDR3: CASSLAANYGYTF.

The chain couples TRBV7-3 to TRBJ1-2. Germline V gene data show CDR1 as SGHTA and CDR2 as FQGTGA. There are 14 residues in the CDR3. CDR3 amino acids: CASSLTAAGDGYTF.

This chain connects TRBV20-1 to TRBJ1-5; the TRBD1 assignment by TCRdb is unverifiable without DNA. The germline CDR1 and CDR2 sequences are DFQATT and SNEGSKA (reference sequence). This CDR3 contains 13 residues. The CDR3 is CSASLRENQPQHF.

The genes are TRBV18 and TRBJ2-6. This CDR3 region has 17 residues. CDR1 KGHSH and CDR2 LQKENI come from the germline V gene. CDR3 in amino acids: CASSPLPLRSGANVLTF.

The chain has TRBV15 and TRBJ2-1; TCRdb outputs TRBD2, but without DNA this stays unchecked. This CDR3 region has 16 residues. CDR1 and CDR2 (germline): LNHNV, YYDKDF (reference sequence). CDR3 sequence reads: CATTRGGRAGASEQFF.

V gene TRBV11-2 combines with J gene TRBJ2-1; the D gene TCRdb calls, TRBD2, cannot be checked with no DNA. This CDR3 contains 18 residues. Looked up from germline, CDR1 is SGHAT and CDR2 is FQNNGV. The CDR3 spells CASSLGAPGAGGYNEQFF.

The chain uses TRBV19 and TRBJ2-7; TCRdb's D gene call, TRBD1, goes unchecked for lack of DNA. The CDR3 is made up of 13 amino acids. From germline, CDR1 is LNHDA and CDR2 SQIVND (reference sequence). CDR3 sequence reads: CASSPRTRSEQYF.

This chain links TRBV4-3 with TRBJ1-1. The CDR3 is 16 residues long. CDR1 and CDR2 from the germline V gene are LGHNA and YSLEER. The CDR3 is CASSQEIHARNTEAFF.

The rearrangement joins TRBV20-1 to TRBJ2-7; TCRdb's assignment of TRBD2 cannot be checked, as there is no DNA. The CDR3 contains 16 residues. The germline V gene has CDR1 DFQATT and CDR2 SNEGSKA (reference sequence). Here the CDR3 reads CSAILAGAGLVDEQYF.

The chain uses TRBV5-6 and TRBJ1-1. CDR1 and CDR2 (germline): SGHDT, YYEEEE. The CDR3 has 12 residues. CDR3: CASSWGRTEAFF.

The chain recombines TRBV28 with TRBJ2-5. The CDR3 contains 14 residues. Germline V lookup: CDR1 MDHEN, CDR2 SYDVKM. This chain's CDR3 is CASSLSRAQETQYF.

The V gene is TRBV12-3 or TRBV12-4, the J gene TRBJ1-6; checking the TCRdb D call of TRBD1 is not possible without DNA. This CDR3 is built from 13 residues. The CDR3 here is CASSLTGASPLHF.

The rearrangement joins TRBV16 to TRBJ1-6. Germline values: CDR1 KGHSY, CDR2 FQNENV. The CDR3 is 15 residues long. The CDR3 sequence is CASSQSSTQSSPLHF. Full variable domain (missing parts from reference TRBV16 and TRBJ1-6): GEEVAQTPKHLVRGEGQKAKLYCAPIKGHSYVFWYQQVLKNEFKFLISFQNENVFDETGMPKERFSAKCLPNSPCSLEIQATKLEDSAVYFCASSQSSTQSSPLHFGNGTRLTVT.

V and J are TRBV7-6 and TRBJ1-1. This CDR3 region has 12 residues. CDR1 is SGHVS, CDR2 FNYEAQ, per germline. The CDR3 reads CASSLDGGRAFF.